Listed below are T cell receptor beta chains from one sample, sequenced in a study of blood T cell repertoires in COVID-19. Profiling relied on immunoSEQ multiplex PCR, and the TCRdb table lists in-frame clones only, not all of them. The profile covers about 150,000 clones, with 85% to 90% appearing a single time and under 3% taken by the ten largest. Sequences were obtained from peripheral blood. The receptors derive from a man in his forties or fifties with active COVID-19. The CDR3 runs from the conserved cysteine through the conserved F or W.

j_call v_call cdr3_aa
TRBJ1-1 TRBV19 CASHRGPNTEAFF
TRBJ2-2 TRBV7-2 CASSLRGRRAEAGELFF
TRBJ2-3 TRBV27 CASSTRDPKETWDTQYF
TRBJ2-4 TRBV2 CARRVAKNIQYF
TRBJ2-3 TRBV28 CASSLSRLITTDTQYF
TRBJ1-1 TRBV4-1 CASSLSGQIAFF
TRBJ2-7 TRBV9 CASSVGGTAYEQYF
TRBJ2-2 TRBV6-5 CASEGTGELFF
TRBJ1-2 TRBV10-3 CAISPGPGSDRNYGYTF
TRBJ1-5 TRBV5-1 CASSLEPRRGNSNQPQHF
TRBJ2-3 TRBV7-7 CASAPGRQSDTQYF
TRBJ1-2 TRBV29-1 CSVLTGGFYGYTF
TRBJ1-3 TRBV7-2 CASSLDSLTGNTIYF
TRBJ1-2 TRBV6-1 CASSDDTTGGDYGYTF
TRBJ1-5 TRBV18 CASSPLTGLNQPQHF
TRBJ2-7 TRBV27 CASGRGGYEQYF
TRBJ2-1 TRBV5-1 CASSWGGEVNEQFF
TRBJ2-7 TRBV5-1 CASSLTGTSYEQYF
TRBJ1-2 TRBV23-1 CASSPGQGYYGYTF
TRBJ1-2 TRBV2 CASSPTRQALNGYTF
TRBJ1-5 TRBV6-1 CASSEARLQPQHF
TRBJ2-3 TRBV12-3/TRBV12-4 CASSYGGIRPAVF
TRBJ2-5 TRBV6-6 CASSYSVQKETQYF
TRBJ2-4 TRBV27 CASSLNGGGNIQYF
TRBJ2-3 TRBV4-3 CASSHPAKGRGVPDTQYF
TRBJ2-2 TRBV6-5 CASTTTNTGELFF
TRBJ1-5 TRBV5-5 CASSWGTGGNQPQHF
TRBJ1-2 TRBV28 CASSPGQGFNYGYTF
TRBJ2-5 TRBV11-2 CASSLVTSGQETQYF
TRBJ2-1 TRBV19 CATSGTSGGRPYNEQFF
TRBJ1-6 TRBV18 CASSPSRDRNSPLHF
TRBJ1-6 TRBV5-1 CASSRGGTSTLHF
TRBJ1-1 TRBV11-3 CASSSTPADTEAFF
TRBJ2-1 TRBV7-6 CASSVSGGAYNEQFF
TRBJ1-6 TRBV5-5 CASEYRGGNSPLHF
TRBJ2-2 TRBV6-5 CASSAEDRGTGELFF
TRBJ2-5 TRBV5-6 CASSLAKETQYF
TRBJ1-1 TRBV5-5 CASSLRTGPNTEAFF
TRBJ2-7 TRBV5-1 CASSAGQGYYEQYF
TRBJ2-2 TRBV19 CASSPRGSVTGELFF
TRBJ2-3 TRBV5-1 CASSLDGGHQGTDTQYF
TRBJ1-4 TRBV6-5 CASSIRVPLFF
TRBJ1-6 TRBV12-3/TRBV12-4 CASSLEYNSPLHF
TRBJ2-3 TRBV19 CASSKTGGSVTDTQYF
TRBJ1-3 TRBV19 CASSITGLGGNTIYF
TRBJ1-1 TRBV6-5 CASSYPGQVGTEAFF
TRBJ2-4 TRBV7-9 CASSFETGVLAKNIQYF
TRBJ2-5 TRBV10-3 CATLAHSGGVETQYF
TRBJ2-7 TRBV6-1 CASREGRTGRYEQYF
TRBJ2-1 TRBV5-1 CASRGSDSYNEQFF
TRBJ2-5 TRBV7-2 CASSGRDSLKETQYF
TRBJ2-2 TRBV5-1 CASSSFSRGTGELFF
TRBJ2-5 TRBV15 CATTTRGGNQETQYF
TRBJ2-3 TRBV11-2 CASSSTGSDTQYF
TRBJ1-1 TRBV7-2 CASSLQGRNTEAFF